This TCR beta chain was obtained from a study of blood T cell repertoires in COVID-19 (TCRdb year 2020). Looking at the study overall: Samples from collaborators originated in the United States, Italy and Spain and spanned both the acute and convalescent phases of COVID-19. The samples were drawn from two sources: the first 160 participants of the ongoing ImmuneRACE study, and 1,254 subjects contributed by 6 global collaborators. The dataset comprised deeply sampled blood TCRbeta repertoires from subjects exposed to, actively infected with, or recovered from COVID-19. The repertoires were released in a freely available public database meant as a resource for research on the immune response to SARS-CoV-2. The material from the prospective study consisted of cDNA or gDNA derived from T cells, B-cell-depleted T cells, or PBMCs. HLA class I and class II types, where available, came from metadata supplied by the sample provider rather than from assay-based typing. A de-identified subject ID, COVID-19 status, age in years and sex were almost always included in the sample metadata.

CDR1 MDHEN and CDR2 SYDVKM are derived from the germline V gene. From cysteine to phenylalanine, the CDR3 is 15 amino acids long. The sequence is cut down to CDR3 DNA, 45 bases in frame from base 1. The germline ends are 14 bases apart after V is trimmed by 6 bases and J by 2 bases. The paper's findings and limits, for the study overall: The amount of clinical and demographic metadata varied by source and participant and was provided uncurated.

TCRbeta CDR3 regions were amplified from genomic DNA by means of the immunoSEQ Assay, a bias-controlled multiplex PCR. Processing in the source paper ran as follows. The number of nucleated cells in each sample was estimated from the amplification of reference gene primers within the assay. To quantify the absolute abundance of each unique TCRbeta CDR3 rearrangement, sequence reads were collapsed and filtered. For each sample, productive Simpson clonality was calculated by taking the square root of Simpson's diversity index across productive rearrangements. TCRdb obtained this table from immuneACCESS and retained in-frame rearrangements with V and J assigned. These tables miss some clones; where compared with another copy, unresolved V genes account for less than half of the shortfall, and the remainder is unexplained. The V and J calls and clone size were taken over from that table, and D and trimming were inferred from the DNA. A total of about 380,000 clones appear in this sample, approximately 80% of them only once. Of the sample, around 1.1% is held by the ten largest clones.

About this clone: It has no known antigen specificity. Base qualities are not provided; no much larger clone lies one nucleotide away.

Each collaborating institution followed its own protocols to collect whole blood in K2EDTA tubes. For TCRbeta analysis, collaborators shipped samples in one of three forms: frozen whole blood, isolated PBMCs, or DNA extracted from either of those sample types. The sequence came from a human donor with acute or convalescent COVID-19. The donor label of this sample is uncertain. Rearrangement joined TRBV28 to TRBJ1-5, and possibly TRBD1, on 5 matching bases. The specimen sequenced was peripheral blood. This receptor carries the CDR3 CASSSEGGGNQPQHF. The nucleotide sequence is given as TGTGCCAGCAGCTCTGAGGGAGGGGGCAATCAGCCCCAGCATTTT.